The rows below give T cell receptor beta chains drawn from one sample of a study of shared clonotypes between healthy human individuals. Data came from immunoSEQ multiplex PCR; TCRdb stores just in-frame clones and leaves some out. The sample has around 340,000 clones, 73% seen once; the top ten hold 8% to 13%. The sample comprised memory CD4+ T cells sorted from blood. These receptors all come from a man aged 25 to 40 in good health. Both conserved end residues are part of each CDR3. Fields, in order: J gene, clone size, V gene, D gene, CDR3 DNA, CDR3 protein. The D gene is left open where the match is weak. Some rows mark clone size as missing; the rest say once, few, many or name a class of expanded clone.

J: TRBJ1-2
size: -
V: TRBV14
D: -
DNA: TGTGCCAGCAGCCAAGATGCGGAGGCGCGAAACTATGGCTACACCTTC
CDR3: CASSQDAEARNYGYTF

J: TRBJ1-1
size: -
V: TRBV18
D: -
DNA: TGTGCCAGCTCACCAAAAAGGCTCCAGGATGAAGCTTTCTTT
CDR3: CASSPKRLQDEAFF

J: TRBJ1-5
size: once
V: TRBV6-5
D: TRBD1
DNA: TGTGCCAGCAGTTATGACAGGGGCAATCAGCCCCAGCATTTT
CDR3: CASSYDRGNQPQHF

J: TRBJ2-1
size: -
V: TRBV7-2
D: -
DNA: TGTGCCAGCAGCTTCCAGTATGCGGACAATGAGCAGTTCTTC
CDR3: CASSFQYADNEQFF

J: TRBJ1-5
size: -
V: TRBV15
D: TRBD1
DNA: TGTGCCACCAGCAGAGATTTAACAGGGGTTGGGCAGCCCCAGCATTTT
CDR3: CATSRDLTGVGQPQHF

J: TRBJ1-5
size: -
V: TRBV25-1
D: -
DNA: TGTGCCAGCAGCTCCACGGGGGGCGTCAATCAGCCCCAGCATTTT
CDR3: CASSSTGGVNQPQHF

J: TRBJ1-1
size: -
V: TRBV5-1
D: -
DNA: TGCGCCAGCAGCAGAAGTACAGGAAGCACTGAAGCTTTCTTT
CDR3: CASSRSTGSTEAFF

J: TRBJ1-4
size: -
V: TRBV15
D: -
DNA: TGTGCCACCAGCAGAGATCCGCAGGGTCTCAGAACTAATGAAAAACTGTTTTTT
CDR3: CATSRDPQGLRTNEKLFF

J: TRBJ2-1
size: -
V: TRBV28
D: -
DNA: TGTGCCAGCAGTTCCCGGCTAGGGAAGGTTGAGCAGTTCTTC
CDR3: CASSSRLGKVEQFF

J: TRBJ2-7
size: -
V: TRBV6-5
D: TRBD2
DNA: TGTGCCAGCAGTTACTCCTCTAGCGGGGCCTACGAGCAGTACTTC
CDR3: CASSYSSSGAYEQYF

J: TRBJ1-1
size: -
V: TRBV14
D: -
DNA: TGTGCCAGCAGCCAAGATAGGCTCAGGGGCGCGGGGACTGAAGCTTTCTTT
CDR3: CASSQDRLRGAGTEAFF

J: TRBJ2-2
size: -
V: TRBV2
D: TRBD2
DNA: TGTGCCGGATCAACTAGCGGGAGAGGGACCGGGGAGCTGTTTTTT
CDR3: CAGSTSGRGTGELFF

J: TRBJ2-7
size: -
V: TRBV11-3
D: -
DNA: TGTGCCAGCAGCCCCCGAAACAGGGCCTACGAGCAGTACTTC
CDR3: CASSPRNRAYEQYF

J: TRBJ2-2
size: -
V: TRBV7-3
D: -
DNA: TGTGCCAGCAGCTCGGATACAGGCCCTCAAACCGGGGAGCTGTTTTTT
CDR3: CASSSDTGPQTGELFF

J: TRBJ2-1
size: -
V: TRBV7-2
D: TRBD2
DNA: TGTGCCAGCAGCTTAGCGGCTAGCGGGAGGAGGTTTCAGCAGTTCTTC
CDR3: CASSLAASGRRFQQFF

J: TRBJ2-6
size: -
V: TRBV10-3
D: -
DNA: TGTGCCATCTCCGATAGTGGGTTCTCTGGGGCCAACGTCCTGACTTTC
CDR3: CAISDSGFSGANVLTF

J: TRBJ2-2
size: -
V: TRBV11-2
D: -
DNA: TGTGCCAGCAGCTTAATCCTGGGCGCCGGGGAGCTGTTTTTT
CDR3: CASSLILGAGELFF

J: TRBJ2-5
size: -
V: TRBV2
D: TRBD2
DNA: TGTGCCAGCAGTGTGGGAGGGGAGAGGGAGACCCAGTACTTC
CDR3: CASSVGGERETQYF

J: TRBJ2-7
size: -
V: TRBV2
D: -
DNA: TGTGCCAGCAGGAGACCGGGACGGCCCTACGAGCAGTACTTC
CDR3: CASRRPGRPYEQYF

J: TRBJ1-2
size: -
V: TRBV27
D: -
DNA: TGTGCCAGCAGTTCCAGGGTCTATGGTGGCTACACCTTC
CDR3: CASSSRVYGGYTF

J: TRBJ2-5
size: -
V: TRBV7-7
D: -
DNA: TGTGCTAGCAGCTTAGTTCGTGGGAGCGAGACCCAGTACTTC
CDR3: CASSLVRGSETQYF

J: TRBJ2-1
size: -
V: TRBV6-5
D: TRBD2
DNA: TGTGCCAGCAGCCGAGCGGGAGGGTGGAACAATGAGCAGTTCTTC
CDR3: CASSRAGGWNNEQFF

J: TRBJ2-1
size: few
V: TRBV7-9
D: TRBD2
DNA: TGTGCCAGCAGCTTAGAACTAGCGGGAACCTACAATGAGCAGTTCTTC
CDR3: CASSLELAGTYNEQFF

J: TRBJ2-3
size: -
V: TRBV11-3
D: -
DNA: TGTGCCAGCAGCTCTCTGGGCACAGATACGCAGTATTTT
CDR3: CASSSLGTDTQYF

J: TRBJ2-2
size: -
V: TRBV6-5
D: -
DNA: TGTGCCAGCAGTTACCTACAAGGGGTGAACACCGGGGAGCTGTTTTTT
CDR3: CASSYLQGVNTGELFF

J: TRBJ2-1
size: many
V: TRBV19
D: -
DNA: TGTGCCAGTAGTATCCTCCCGGGCGTGCAGTTCTTC
CDR3: CASSILPGVQFF

J: TRBJ2-7
size: -
V: TRBV11-2
D: -
DNA: TGTGCCAGCAGCCCAACTAGACTTGTGTACGAGCAGTACTTC
CDR3: CASSPTRLVYEQYF

J: TRBJ2-2
size: -
V: TRBV7-2
D: TRBD1
DNA: TGTGCCAGCAGCTCTGAGGGGGCGGCCGGGGAGCTGTTTTTT
CDR3: CASSSEGAAGELFF

J: TRBJ2-5
size: few
V: TRBV9
D: -
DNA: TGTGCCAGCAGCCCACGGGGGCCCGCCAGAGAGACCCAGTACTTC
CDR3: CASSPRGPARETQYF

J: TRBJ1-3
size: -
V: TRBV7-8
D: -
DNA: TGTGCCAGCAGCTTAAACGGGGGGTGGTGGGCAGGGGCTGGAAACACCATATATTTT
CDR3: CASSLNGGWWAGAGNTIYF

J: TRBJ2-1
size: -
V: TRBV5-1
D: TRBD2
DNA: TGCGCCAGCAGCTTGGATGGCGGGAGCTACAATGAGCAGTTCTTC
CDR3: CASSLDGGSYNEQFF

J: TRBJ2-1
size: -
V: TRBV27
D: -
DNA: TGTGCCAGCAGTCCCCCCCGGGAGTTCAACAATGAGCAGTTCTTC
CDR3: CASSPPREFNNEQFF

J: TRBJ1-2
size: -
V: TRBV28
D: TRBD1
DNA: TGTGCCAGCAGTAGGACAGGGGCGCCTGGTGGCTACACCTTC
CDR3: CASSRTGAPGGYTF

J: TRBJ2-1
size: -
V: TRBV5-1
D: TRBD2
DNA: TGCGCCAGCAGCTTGGGCCTAGCGGGAGCAATGGGTGAGCAGTTCTTC
CDR3: CASSLGLAGAMGEQFF